The 2 T cell receptor beta chains listed next were all sequenced from one sample in a study of T cell responses to AZD1222 COVID-19 vaccine. TCRdb's table, derived via immunoSEQ multiplex PCR, lists solely in-frame clones and lacks some. The profile shows around 140,000 clones, around nine tenths of them singletons. The sequenced sample was peripheral blood, obtained on day 0 of AZD1222 vaccination. Receptors were obtained from an adult in good health.

CDR3 amino acids: CASSFTGGNSPLHF. In DNA, the CDR3 is TGTGCCAGCAGCTTTACAGGGGGCAATTCACCCCTCCACTTT. The V and J genes are TRBV7-9 and TRBJ1-6, with 9 bases that match TRBD1. This CDR3 contains 14 residues. Germline values: CDR1 SEHNR, CDR2 FQNEAQ (reference sequence). The junction had 1 base not matched to a gene; V was cut back by 3 bases and J by 7 bases.

The chain has TRBV3-1 (or the pseudogene TRBV3-2) and TRBJ1-4; 10 nucleotides align to TRBD1. The germline CDR1 and CDR2 sequences are LGHDT and YNNKEL (reference sequence). J lost 5 bases, V lost 1 base, and 1 base had no gene match. The CDR3 is 15 amino acids. CDR3 protein: CASSQGGQGNEKLFF. The CDR3 bases are TGTGCCAGCAGCCAAGGGGGACAGGGGAATGAAAAACTGTTTTTT.